This TCR beta chain was observed in a study of cytomegalovirus exposure and HLA in healthy donors. Study results and caveats: In vitro data verified a few CMV-associated chains as specific for CMV antigens. It was only CMV serostatus that was available as immune exposure information. The study designated 150 or so TCR beta chains cytomegalovirus-associated.

This CDR3 is 12 amino acids long. V lost 6 bases, J lost 0 bases, and 6 bases lay in between. Germline lookup yields CDR1 SEHNR and CDR2 FQNEAQ (reference sequence). Note on this clone: Its antigen remains unidentified.

PCR was performed using 60 Vbeta and 13 Jbeta primers. Some clones are missing from TCRdb's copy, which holds only in-frame ones; the method was immunoSEQ multiplex PCR. The sample shows 150,000 to 200,000 clones, roughly 88% of them seen only once. The chain is built from TRBV7-9 and TRBJ2-7; D call uncertain. The sample consisted of PBMCs. This sequence was found in a man aged 45-65 years in good health and CMV-seropositive. Here the CDR3 reads CASSLSSYEQYF. In DNA form, the CDR3 reads TGTGCCAGCAGTTTGAGCTCCTACGAGCAGTACTTC. Complete variable domain (other parts from reference TRBV7-9 and TRBJ2-7): DTGVSQNPRHKITKRGQNVTFRCDPISEHNRLYWYRQTLGQGPEFLTYFQNEAQLEKSRLLSDRFSAERPKGSFSTLEIQRTEQGDSAMYLCASSLSSYEQYFGPGTRLTVT.